The 24 T cell receptor beta chains below all came from one sample that was sequenced in a study of blood T cell repertoires in COVID-19. This table comes from immunoSEQ multiplex PCR, and its TCRdb copy is limited to in-frame clones, with some not included. The sample contains around 200,000 clones, about 84% of which appear only once. The sequenced material came from peripheral blood. The receptors originated from a human donor in a cohort sampled during active COVID-19.

This clone was picked up one time. This chain joins TRBV2 and TRBJ2-5, with D tentatively TRBD1 (5 bases). Trimming took 4 bases from V and 2 from J, leaving 5 bases between them. Germline assignment: CDR1 SNHLY and CDR2 FYNNEI. There are 12 residues in the CDR3. The CDR3 nucleotides read TGTGCCAGCAGTGGACAGCAAGAGACCCAGTACTTC. It encodes CASSGQQETQYF.

There are a few counts of this clone. The chain uses TRBV2 and TRBJ2-7, with D maybe TRBD1 (5 bases). Germline V gene data show CDR1 as SNHLY and CDR2 as FYNNEI. The V and J ends lost 4 bases and 1 base respectively, with 8 bases between them. The CDR3 length is 13 residues. The CDR3 reads CASSVTESYEQYF. The CDR3 DNA is TGTGCCAGCAGTGTGACAGAGTCCTACGAGCAGTACTTC.

The V gene is TRBV29-1, the J gene TRBJ1-2; 8 bases map to TRBD1. The CDR3 length is 15 residues. With V trimmed by 0 bases and J by 5 bases, 8 bases remained unmatched. Germline V lookup: CDR1 SQVTM, CDR2 ANQGSEA. The CDR3 nucleotides are TGCAGCGTTGAAGATCTGGGACAGGAGGCATATGGCTACACCTTC. Its protein is CSVEDLGQEAYGYTF.

The rearrangement joins TRBV9 to TRBJ1-1, with D maybe TRBD1 (5 bases). The germline V gene has CDR1 SGDLS and CDR2 YYNGEE. The V gene lost 3 bases and the J gene lost 8 bases, with 14 bases spanning the gap. The CDR3 has 13 amino acids. CDR3 region: CASSAVPGAEAFF. CDR3 nucleotide sequence: TGTGCCAGCAGCGCCGTCCCTGGGGCAGAAGCTTTCTTT.

The chain recombines TRBV24-1 with TRBJ2-7; 12 nucleotides align to TRBD2. CDR1 KGHDR and CDR2 SFDVKD come from the germline V gene. This CDR3 has 18 residues. Trimming removed 5 bases from V and 4 bases from J; junction bases left unmatched: 14. CDR3 nucleotide sequence: TGTGCCACCAGTGTCCCCGGACTAGCGGGGCGAGCGTTTTACGAGCAGTACTTC. This codes for CATSVPGLAGRAFYEQYF.

This chain uses TRBV9 with TRBJ1-1, with TRBD1 matching 9 bases. The CDR3 loop spans 14 amino acids. Per the germline V gene, CDR1 is SGDLS and CDR2 is YYNGEE. V lost 4 bases to trimming and J lost 6 bases; unmatched junction nucleotides: 7. The CDR3 loop reads CASSPMTGGSEAFF. Here the CDR3 DNA reads TGTGCCAGCAGCCCGATGACAGGGGGATCTGAAGCTTTCTTT.

V usage is TRBV9 and J usage is TRBJ1-2, with 12 bases lining up with TRBD1. Looked up from germline, CDR1 is SGDLS and CDR2 is YYNGEE. The junction had 12 bases not matched to a gene; V was cut back by 4 bases and J by 5 bases. The CDR3 is made up of 17 amino acids. Here the CDR3 reads CASSHPGQGARDYGYTF. CDR3 nucleotides: TGTGCCAGCAGCCATCCGGGACAGGGGGCGCGGGATTATGGCTACACCTTC.

The rearrangement links TRBV4-2 to TRBJ1-4; D ambiguous. Germline V gives CDR1 LGHNA, CDR2 YNFKEQ. CDR3 length equals 14 residues. Trimming stripped 0 bases from V and 4 bases from J, with 6 bases between. CDR3: CASSQDGRNEKLFF. In DNA, the CDR3 is TGTGCCAGCAGCCAAGATGGGCGTAATGAAAAACTGTTTTTT.

The V gene is TRBV19, the J gene TRBJ1-2, with D unclear. The germline V gene has CDR1 LNHDA and CDR2 SQIVND (reference sequence). V was shortened by 3 bases and J by 6 bases, with 11 bases between the two germline ends. This CDR3 has 13 residues. This CDR3 is CASSIRGGDGYTF. The DNA of the CDR3 is TGTGCCAGTAGTATTCGGGGAGGAGATGGCTACACCTTC. Supplemented by reference TRBV19 and TRBJ1-2, the full variable domain reads DGGITQSPKYLFRKEGQNVTLSCEQNLNHDAMYWYRQDPGQGLRLIYYSQIVNDFQKGDIAEGYSVSREKKESFPLTVTSAQKNPTAFYLCASSIRGGDGYTFGSGTRLTVV.

The chain is built from TRBV19 and TRBJ1-5, with 7 bases aligning to TRBD1. The CDR3 has 16 amino acids. Germline loops: CDR1 LNHDA, CDR2 SQIVND (reference sequence). V was pared by 3 bases and J by 6 bases, with 11 bases of the junction left unmatched. CDR3 protein: CASSILGQEGTQPQHF. For the CDR3, the DNA is TGTGCCAGTAGTATCCTCGGACAGGAGGGGACTCAGCCCCAGCATTTT.

This rearrangement joins TRBV4-2 to TRBJ1-2; a possible D gene is TRBD1 (6 bases). This CDR3 region has 17 residues. In germline, CDR1 is LGHNA, CDR2 YNFKEQ. V was pared by 0 bases and J by 5 bases, with 19 bases between. For the CDR3, the DNA is TGTGCCAGCAGCCAAGACCAACAGGGAAGTGAGGTGTATGGCTACACCTTC. Translation gives CASSQDQQGSEVYGYTF.

This clone was picked up a small number of times. Mismatch with germline at one junction end may stem from a read error. The chain uses TRBV4-1 and TRBJ1-2; TRBD1 aligns across 7 bases. The CDR3 consists of 12 residues. Germline CDR1 MGHRA, CDR2 YSYEKL. CDR3 DNA sequence: TGTGTTCCCGGGACAGCTAACTATGGCTACACCTTC. Translated, it gives CVPGTANYGYTF.

The chain couples TRBV19 to TRBJ2-1; possibly TRBD2 for D (6 bases). V lost 1 base to trimming and J lost 9 bases, with 22 bases between them. Germline assignment: CDR1 LNHDA and CDR2 SQIVND (reference sequence). The CDR3 has 17 residues. The CDR3 loop reads CASSIGSGEPYNSEQFF. The CDR3 DNA reads as TGTGCCAGTAGTATAGGCTCGGGGGAACCCTACAATTCTGAGCAGTTCTTC.

The chain has TRBV11-2 and TRBJ1-3; D perhaps matches TRBD1 (5 bases). The germline V gene has CDR1 SGHAT and CDR2 FQNNGV. The length of the CDR3 is 16 residues. Trimming cost V 0 bases and J 0 bases, with 9 bases left between them. CDR3 DNA sequence: TGTGCCAGCAGCTTAGATCTGACAGACTCTGGAAACACCATATATTTT. It encodes CASSLDLTDSGNTIYF.

Remarks on this clone: The same CDR3 also results from other DNA sequences found in this sample. The V and J genes are TRBV9 and TRBJ2-7; D uncertain. CDR1 and CDR2 (germline): SGDLS, YYNGEE. V lost 0 bases and J lost 0, with 7 bases in between. CDR3 length: 14 residues. CDR3 region: CASSVDGSSYEQYF. Here the CDR3 DNA reads TGTGCCAGCAGCGTAGATGGCTCCTCCTACGAGCAGTACTTC.

This chain connects TRBV12-5 to TRBJ2-5; 12 positions match TRBD2. J was trimmed by 4 bases and V by 1 base; bases with no gene match: 1. Germline V gives CDR1 LGHNT, CDR2 FRNRAP. The CDR3 totals 15 residues. CDR3 sequence: CASGLGLAGVETQYF. For the CDR3, the DNA is TGTGCTAGTGGTTTGGGACTAGCGGGGGTAGAGACCCAGTACTTC.

V and J are TRBV7-8 and TRBJ2-7, with 8 bases fitting TRBD1. Germline lookup yields CDR1 SGHVS and CDR2 FQNEAQ. V was pared by 5 bases and J by 4 bases, with 13 bases of the junction left unmatched. This CDR3 comprises 16 residues. The CDR3 loop is CASSRSGAGGRYEQYF. The CDR3 nucleotides read TGTGCCAGCAGCCGATCCGGCGCAGGGGGCCGGTACGAGCAGTACTTC.

This sequence joins TRBV11-1 and TRBJ2-7, with 8 bases matching TRBD2. The CDR3 covers 15 residues. Looked up from germline, CDR1 is SGHAT and CDR2 is FQDESV (reference sequence). The V segment lost 1 base and the J segment 0 bases; nucleotides outside the gene matches: 2. The CDR3 DNA sequence: TGTGCCAGCAGCTTAGAGCGGGGGCCCTCCTACGAGCAGTACTTC. Translated: CASSLERGPSYEQYF.

This clone was detected many times. The chain has TRBV27 and TRBJ2-5, with 15 bases that match TRBD2. The ends lost 3 bases at V and 5 bases at J; junction bases unmatched: 7. CDR3 size: 17 residues. The germline gives CDR1 MNHEY, CDR2 SMNVEV (reference sequence). Here the CDR3 reads CASSFAGLAGGRETQYF. The CDR3 DNA follows: TGTGCCAGCAGTTTTGCCGGACTAGCGGGGGGGCGGGAGACCCAGTACTTC.

The chain links TRBV4-1 to TRBJ2-2, with TRBD2 as a possible D gene (6 bases). Trimming took 3 bases from V and 3 from J, leaving 11 bases between them. CDR1 MGHRA and CDR2 YSYEKL come from the germline V gene. The CDR3 sequence is 15 residues long. The CDR3 sequence is CASSQRDGYTGELFF. DNA of the CDR3: TGCGCCAGCAGCCAGCGGGACGGATACACCGGGGAGCTGTTTTTT.

The chain uses TRBV5-1 and TRBJ1-3; D is possibly TRBD1 (5 bases). The CDR3 spans 13 residues. Germline loops: CDR1 SGHRS, CDR2 YFSETQ. The V end was cut by 4 bases, the J end by 5 bases, with 10 bases between. CDR3 DNA: TGCGCCAGCAGCAGGGGTGATCGAAACACCATATATTTT. It translates to CASSRGDRNTIYF.

The chain joins TRBV19 to TRBJ1-2, with TRBD1 matching over 9 bases. Germline CDR1 LNHDA, CDR2 SQIVND (reference sequence). The V and J ends lost 1 base and 6 bases, in that order; junction bases with no gene match: 6. The length of the CDR3 is 15 residues. The CDR3 here is CASSIVGGQGNGYTF. Written as DNA, the CDR3 is TGTGCCAGTAGTATAGTCGGGGGACAGGGAAATGGCTACACCTTC.

The V call is TRBV30, the J call TRBJ1-1; unclear D gene. The length of the CDR3 is 12 residues. V was clipped by 2 bases and J by 7 bases, with 11 bases between them. Germline assignment: CDR1 GTSNPN and CDR2 SVGIG (reference sequence). The CDR3: CAWSLRTGEAFF. For the CDR3, the DNA is TGTGCCTGGAGTTTAAGAACGGGTGAAGCTTTCTTT. The full variable domain, with the rest looked up from reference TRBV30 and TRBJ1-1, is SQTIHQWPATLVQPVGSPLSLECTVEGTSNPNLYWYRQAAGRGLQLLFYSVGIGQISSEVPQNLSASRPQDRQFILSSKKLLLSDSGFYLCAWSLRTGEAFFGQGTRLTVV.

This clone has only a few counts. The V call is TRBV7-3, the J call TRBJ2-1; possible D gene TRBD2, 6 bases. CDR1 SGHTA and CDR2 FQGTGA come from the germline V gene. Trimming removed 2 bases from V and 8 bases from J, with 13 bases in between. CDR3 size: 14 residues. In nucleotides, the CDR3 is TGTGCCAGCAGCTTAGGGACTGGGATCGATGAGCAGTTCTTC. The encoded protein is CASSLGTGIDEQFF.